One and the same sample provided the 32 T cell receptor beta chains below, sequenced in a study of CD8+CD57+ T cells in acquired aplastic anemia. TCR beta VDJ and CDR3 profiling used genomic DNA as template. TCRdb redid the calling of the reads with MiXCR, one entry per CDR3 protein. Of about 170,000 distinct CDR3 sequences in the sample, approximately 60% were seen once. The sample comprised sorted CD4+, CD8+, or CD8+CD57+ T cells (not recorded which) from PBMCs. The receptors shown here come from a human donor in good health.

The chain has TRBV7-6 and TRBJ2-1; TRBD2 matches at 10 bases. The germline gives CDR1 SGHVS, CDR2 FNYEAQ. The junction had 5 bases not matched to a gene; V was cut back by 3 bases and J by 3 bases. This CDR3 region has 16 residues. Written as DNA, the CDR3 is TGTGCCAGCAGCTTCGGTGTAGCGGGAGGCTACAATGAGCAGTTCTTC. Translated, it gives CASSFGVAGGYNEQFF.

This clonotype has just a few counts. The V gene is TRBV7-9, the J gene TRBJ1-1, with D uncertain. Germline-derived CDR1 and CDR2 are SEHNR and FQNEAQ (reference sequence). V was clipped by 5 bases and J by 1 base, with 11 bases between them. The CDR3 has 14 amino acids. CDR3 nucleotide sequence: TGTGCCAGCAGCCATGGGCTAAAGAACACTGAAGCTTTCTTT. As protein: CASSHGLKNTEAFF.

The J gene is TRBJ2-7, the V gene TRBV20-1; no definite D call. Germline V gives CDR1 DFQATT, CDR2 SNEGSKA (reference sequence). This CDR3 is 12 amino acids long. Deletions cut 5 bases from V and 0 bases from J, with 8 bases between. CDR3 sequence reads: CSAPSGSYEQYF. The CDR3 DNA reads TGCAGTGCTCCGTCCGGCTCCTACGAGCAGTACTTC.

The V and J genes are TRBV25-1 and TRBJ1-6; D gene unclear. Germline loops: CDR1 MGHDK, CDR2 SYGVNS. The V gene lost 6 bases and the J gene lost 7 bases, with 19 bases spanning the gap. The CDR3 has 16 amino acids. The CDR3 here is CASRGRTQPPNSPLHF. CDR3 in DNA: TGTGCCAGCAGAGGACGGACCCAGCCCCCGAATTCACCCCTCCACTTT.

The chain employs TRBV12-3 or TRBV12-4 and TRBJ2-5; D perhaps matches TRBD1 (6 bases). CDR3 size: 13 residues. V gave up 6 bases and J gave up 4 bases, with 12 bases separating them. The CDR3 DNA is TGTGCCAGCAGCTTGGGACAACTAGAGACCCAGTACTTC. It is translated as CASSLGQLETQYF.

This chain uses TRBV7-4 with TRBJ2-7; D is perhaps TRBD1 or TRBD2 (5 bases each). The V and J ends lost 5 bases and 4 bases respectively, with 9 bases between them. Germline loops: CDR1 SGHVT, CDR2 SQSDAQ. This CDR3 has 12 amino acids. The CDR3 bases are TGTGCCAGCAGCCAGGGACGGTACGAGCAGTACTTC. Amino acid sequence: CASSQGRYEQYF. Based on the CDR3 plus reference TRBV7-4 and TRBJ2-7, the full variable domain is GAGVSQSPRYKVAKRGRDVALRCDSISGHVTLYWYRQTLGQGSEVLTYSQSDAQRDKSGRPSGRFSAERPERSVSTLKIQRTEQGDSAVYLCASSQGRYEQYFGPGTRLTVT.

The chain is built from TRBV24-1 and TRBJ2-7; 7 nucleotides match TRBD1. This CDR3 comprises 13 residues. The ends lost 4 bases at V and 6 bases at J; junction bases unmatched: 5. CDR1 is KGHDR and CDR2 is SFDVKD in the germline V gene. The CDR3 loop reads CATSEPTGREQYF. Written as DNA, the CDR3 is TGTGCCACCAGTGAGCCGACAGGGCGCGAGCAGTACTTC.

This clonotype was found a few times. V usage is TRBV7-9 and J usage is TRBJ2-7; a weak D match, TRBD2 (7 bases). Trimming removed 5 bases at V and 4 bases at J, with 15 bases between. In germline, CDR1 is SEHNR, CDR2 FQNEAQ (reference sequence). This CDR3 is 14 amino acids long. For the CDR3, the DNA is TGTGCCAGCAGCCGCCTACAGGGAGGGTACGAGCAGTACTTC. It encodes CASSRLQGGYEQYF.

Turning to this clonotype: At one end, the junction sequence differs from germline, possibly due to a read error. The V and J genes are TRBV20-1 and TRBJ1-5; TRBD1 matches at 7 bases. The CDR3 runs to 13 residues. CDR1 is DFQATT, CDR2 SNEGSKA, per germline (reference sequence). CDR3 coding DNA: TGCAGTGCTCCTCGGGACAGTAATCAGCCCCAGCATTTC. Protein sequence: CSAPRDSNQPQHF.

The chain is built from TRBV20-1 and TRBJ1-2; 10 bases match TRBD1. The CDR3 spans 13 residues. CDR1 and CDR2 (germline): DFQATT, SNEGSKA (reference sequence). J lost 6 bases, V lost 6 bases, and 7 bases had no gene match. CDR3 coding DNA: TGCAGTGCAGTCGACAGGGGGCGGGATGGCTACACCTTC. Its translation: CSAVDRGRDGYTF.

This chain links TRBV20-1 with TRBJ1-1; D unresolved. This CDR3 has 12 residues. Per germline, CDR1 DFQATT and CDR2 SNEGSKA (reference sequence). V gave up 6 bases and J gave up 1 base, with 9 bases separating them. In DNA, the CDR3 is TGCAGTGCCCAGGTGGGGAACACTGAAGCTTTCTTT. Protein product: CSAQVGNTEAFF.

The chain links TRBV20-1 to TRBJ2-5; 12 nucleotides match TRBD2. Germline V gene sequence: CDR1 DFQATT, CDR2 SNEGSKA (reference sequence). There are 16 residues in the CDR3. V was clipped by 5 bases and J by 4 bases; unmatched bases: 11. The CDR3 coding sequence is TGCAGTGCTCTCGGAACTAGCGGGAGGATCGGAGAGACCCAGTACTTC. Amino acid sequence: CSALGTSGRIGETQYF.

With respect to this clonotype: This may stem from a read error, because a much larger clone lies one nucleotide away. The chain carries TRBV19 and TRBJ2-2; tentatively, D is TRBD1 (6 bases). V was pared by 3 bases and J by 1 base, with 9 bases between. Germline V gives CDR1 LNHDA, CDR2 SQIVND (reference sequence). The CDR3 loop spans 15 amino acids. The CDR3 DNA is TGTGCCAGTAGTATTCGGACAGAGAACACCGGGGAGCTGTTTTTT. Its protein product is CASSIRTENTGELFF.

The chain carries TRBV14 and TRBJ2-7; TRBD2 matches 8 bases. The CDR3 covers 15 residues. Germline-derived CDR1 and CDR2 are SGHDN and FVKESK. The J segment lost 3 bases and the V segment lost 4 bases, leaving 8 bases of the junction unmatched. CDR3 protein: CASSPRTGGHYEQYF. The CDR3 bases are TGTGCCAGCAGCCCTAGGACGGGGGGGCACTACGAGCAGTACTTC.

Within the sample, this clonotype is large. The chain recombines TRBV2 with TRBJ2-7; 9 nucleotides match TRBD1. The CDR3 extends over 12 amino acids. Trimming took 8 bases from V and 2 from J; bases not matched to a gene: 1. CDR1 SNHLY and CDR2 FYNNEI come from the germline V gene. This chain's CDR3 is CASGTGTYEQYF. The CDR3 DNA is TGTGCCAGCGGGACAGGGACCTACGAGCAGTACTTC.

This clonotype was counted ten times or more. The chain carries TRBV7-3 and TRBJ2-3; no firm D call. The CDR3 is made up of 14 amino acids. CDR1 is SGHTA, CDR2 FQGTGA, per germline. Trimming took off 1 base at V and 2 bases at J, with 7 bases between the two ends. The CDR3 spells CASSLNGITDTQYF. CDR3 in DNA: TGTGCCAGCAGCTTAAATGGGATCACAGATACGCAGTATTTT.

CDR3 residues: CASSSVLGSPNTEAFF. The CDR3 DNA follows: TGCGCCAGCAGCTCGGTATTAGGGTCCCCGAACACTGAAGCTTTCTTT. This sequence joins TRBV5-1 and TRBJ1-1; D remains ambiguous. V was pared by 3 bases and J by 1 base, with 16 bases between. The CDR3 has 16 residues. CDR1 and CDR2 (germline): SGHRS, YFSETQ.

This clonotype was seen only once. V gene TRBV9 combines with J gene TRBJ2-3, with D uncertain. Germline CDR1 SGDLS, CDR2 YYNGEE. The V end was cut by 4 bases, the J end by 4 bases, with 7 bases between. This CDR3 contains 12 residues. CDR3 DNA: TGTGCCAGCAGCATATCATCAGATACGCAGTATTTT. As protein: CASSISSDTQYF.

This sequence joins TRBV6-6 and TRBJ2-7; 9 bases are shared with TRBD1. V shed 6 bases and J 3 bases; nucleotides not matched to a gene: 9. This CDR3 spans 15 amino acids. The germline V gene has CDR1 MNHNY and CDR2 SVGAGI (reference sequence). The CDR3 here is CASSAGQGLFYEQYF. DNA for the CDR3: TGTGCCAGCAGCGCGGGACAGGGCTTGTTCTACGAGCAGTACTTC.

This clonotype was detected many times. The CDR3 loop reads CASSSGGNTEAFF. CDR3 bases: TGTGCCAGCAGCTCCGGGGGGAACACTGAAGCTTTCTTT. The V and J genes are TRBV13 and TRBJ1-1, with a possible D match to TRBD1 (5 bases). Between the trimmed V and J ends, which lost 4 bases and 1 base, there was a span of 7 bases. This CDR3 has 13 residues. Germline V gives CDR1 PRHDT, CDR2 FYEKMQ (reference sequence).

The V gene is TRBV12-3 or TRBV12-4, the J gene TRBJ2-7; D may be TRBD2 (6 bases). The CDR3 is 14 amino acids. V was trimmed by 1 base and J by 0 bases, leaving 7 bases between them. CDR3 sequence (DNA): TGTGCCAGCAGTTTAGGGGGGGACTCCTACGAGCAGTACTTC. It specifies CASSLGGDSYEQYF.

J is TRBJ1-5 and V is TRBV7-6; 10 bases agree with TRBD1. Trimming removed 3 bases from V and 5 bases from J; junction bases left unmatched: 1. Germline V gene data show CDR1 as SGHVS and CDR2 as FNYEAQ. CDR3 length: 14 amino acids. The CDR3 nucleotides read TGTGCCAGCAGCTTGGGACAGGGGCATCAGCCCCAGCATTTT. Encoded protein: CASSLGQGHQPQHF.

The rearrangement joins TRBV6-1 to TRBJ2-7, with 7 bases matching TRBD2. The V gene's germline CDR1 is MNHNS and CDR2 SASEGT. The CDR3 has 15 residues. The junction had 7 bases not matched to a gene; V was cut back by 1 base and J by 4 bases. CDR3 sequence reads: CASSEGAGVMYEQYF. DNA of the CDR3: TGTGCCAGCAGTGAAGGTGCGGGAGTTATGTACGAGCAGTACTTC.

This clonotype was seen many times. The chain combines TRBV15 with TRBJ1-4; D gene unclear. V was cut by 1 base and J by 5 bases, with 8 bases left in between. The CDR3 loop spans 14 amino acids. Germline V gene data show CDR1 as LNHNV and CDR2 as YYDKDF (reference sequence). CDR3 amino acids: CATSRVRPNEKLFF. The CDR3 DNA follows: TGTGCCACCAGCAGAGTGCGTCCGAATGAAAAACTGTTTTTT.

There are many counts of this clonotype. V gene TRBV20-1 combines with J gene TRBJ1-4; tentative D call: TRBD1 (6 bases). The CDR3 consists of 14 residues. V was trimmed by 6 bases and J by 3 bases, leaving 14 bases between them. The germline CDR1 and CDR2 sequences are DFQATT and SNEGSKA (reference sequence). CDR3 nucleotides: TGCAGTGCCCGAGGGGACACATCTAATGAAAAACTGTTTTTT. Translating it yields CSARGDTSNEKLFF.

The chain couples TRBV5-1 to TRBJ2-5; tentative D call: TRBD1 (6 bases). From germline, CDR1 is SGHRS and CDR2 YFSETQ. The CDR3 spans 17 residues. V was shortened by 2 bases and J by 2 bases, with 19 bases between the two germline ends. CDR3 sequence: CASSLNRASGGQETQYF. For the CDR3, the DNA is TGCGCCAGCAGCTTAAACAGGGCATCGGGCGGGCAAGAGACCCAGTACTTC.

This clonotype was seen more than once but under ten times. The chain has TRBV7-9 and TRBJ2-3; 13 nucleotides line up with TRBD2. Germline values: CDR1 SEHNR, CDR2 FQNEAQ (reference sequence). V lost 5 bases, J lost 5 bases, and 7 bases stayed unmatched. The CDR3 is 16 amino acids. CDR3 nucleotide sequence: TGTGCCAGCAGCGCCGGACTAGCGGGAGTGGGAGATACGCAGTATTTT. Residues: CASSAGLAGVGDTQYF. Looking up the rest from reference TRBV7-9 and TRBJ2-3 gives the full variable domain: DTGVSQNPRHKITKRGQNVTFRCDPISEHNRLYWYRQTLGQGPEFLTYFQNEAQLEKSRLLSDRFSAERPKGSFSTLEIQRTEQGDSAMYLCASSAGLAGVGDTQYFGPGTRLTVL.

This chain links TRBV15 with TRBJ2-2; the match to TRBD2 covers 11 bases. The ends lost 4 bases at V and 4 bases at J; junction bases unmatched: 2. The CDR3 is 15 residues long. Germline V gene data show CDR1 as LNHNV and CDR2 as YYDKDF (reference sequence). The CDR3 reads CATSILAGGTGELFF. The CDR3 DNA reads as TGTGCCACCAGCATCCTAGCGGGGGGCACCGGGGAGCTGTTTTTT.

The count of this clonotype is one. The genes are TRBV5-6 and TRBJ2-3; weak D call: TRBD1 (5 bases). The CDR3 spans 16 residues. CDR1 is SGHDT, CDR2 YYEEEE, per germline. Trimming cost V 0 bases and J 0 bases, with 11 bases left between them. In nucleotides, the CDR3 is TGTGCCAGCAGCTTGGTAGACAGAACTAGCACAGATACGCAGTATTTT. It translates to CASSLVDRTSTDTQYF.

V gene TRBV19 combines with J gene TRBJ2-1; no clear D gene. The length of the CDR3 is 17 residues. With 0 bases removed from V and 2 bases from J, the gap between germline ends came to 14 bases. Per germline, CDR1 LNHDA and CDR2 SQIVND (reference sequence). In nucleotides, the CDR3 is TGTGCCAGTAGTATAGATCGTTACCGCCAGACCTACAATGAGCAGTTCTTC. Translating it yields CASSIDRYRQTYNEQFF.

The rearrangement joins TRBV4-2 to TRBJ2-2, with D unclear. V dropped 4 bases and J dropped 4 bases, with 10 bases sitting between them. Per the germline V gene, CDR1 is LGHNA and CDR2 is YNFKEQ. The CDR3 spans 14 residues. The CDR3 nucleotides are TGTGCCAGCAGCCGTCAAGGGATCACCGGGGAGCTGTTTTTT. Its translation is CASSRQGITGELFF.

The CDR3 here is CASSPDRLAAEETQYF. The CDR3, as DNA: TGTGCCAGCAGTCCAGACCGACTAGCGGCAGAGGAGACCCAGTACTTC. The chain is built from TRBV2 and TRBJ2-5; 9 nucleotides match TRBD2. Germline V gives CDR1 SNHLY, CDR2 FYNNEI. V shed 5 bases and J 5 bases; nucleotides not matched to a gene: 12. The CDR3 is 16 residues long.